This entry lists 19 T cell receptor beta chains sequenced from one sample in a study of beta chain features in type 1 diabetes. The study's findings and limits: There was a moderate but significant shortening of TCRB CDR3s in all four CD4+ subsets of Type 1 diabetes patients.

Their recognized antigens are unknown. Every bit of the isolated RNA underwent reverse transcription, so sequencing read expressed TCRB transcripts. Method: immunoSEQ multiplex PCR; TCRdb's copy keeps in-frame clones and lacks some. The repertoire holds around 250,000 clones, about a fifth seen once, with 0.025% to 0.035% in the top ten. The material sequenced was naive CD4+ T cells from blood. The receptors were sampled from a woman aged 40 to 49 with type 1 diabetes.

V and J are TRBV5-1 and TRBJ2-3, with TRBD2 identical over 9 bases. V gave up 4 bases and J gave up 6 bases; unmatched junction bases: 6. The CDR3 loop spans 14 amino acids. CDR1 and CDR2 (germline): SGHRS, YFSETQ. CDR3 region: CASSPLAGTDTQYF. The CDR3 nucleotides read TGCGCCAGCAGCCCGCTAGCGGGAACCGATACGCAGTATTTT.

This sequence joins TRBV7-9 and TRBJ2-5; maybe TRBD1 (6 bases). Per germline, CDR1 SEHNR and CDR2 FQNEAQ (reference sequence). The CDR3 extends over 14 amino acids. V was shortened by 4 bases and J by 2 bases, with 11 bases between the two germline ends. The CDR3 protein is CASSSNQGQETQYF. CDR3 DNA sequence: TGTGCCAGCAGCTCAAATCAGGGGCAAGAGACCCAGTACTTC. The full variable domain, its missing parts supplied by reference TRBV7-9 and TRBJ2-5, is DTGVSQNPRHKITKRGQNVTFRCDPISEHNRLYWYRQTLGQGPEFLTYFQNEAQLEKSRLLSDRFSAERPKGSFSTLEIQRTEQGDSAMYLCASSSNQGQETQYFGPGTRLLVL.

V is TRBV7-9 and J is TRBJ1-4; 7 bases agree with TRBD1. V was pared by 10 bases and J by 1 base, with 6 bases of the junction left unmatched. In germline, CDR1 is SEHNR, CDR2 FQNEAQ (reference sequence). The CDR3 is 14 residues long. CDR3 in DNA: TGTGCCACCCTCCGACAGGGAACTAATGAAAAACTGTTTTTT. It encodes CATLRQGTNEKLFF. The variable domain in full, completed from reference TRBV7-9 and TRBJ1-4, reads DTGVSQNPRHKITKRGQNVTFRCDPISEHNRLYWYRQTLGQGPEFLTYFQNEAQLEKSRLLSDRFSAERPKGSFSTLEIQRTEQGDSAMYLCATLRQGTNEKLFFGSGTQLSVL.

This clone was found once. This chain links TRBV7-2 with TRBJ2-1; 8 positions match TRBD1. The trim removed 2 bases at V and 0 bases at J, leaving 3 bases unmatched. This CDR3 spans 16 amino acids. Germline V gene data show CDR1 as SGHTA and CDR2 as FQGNSA. CDR3 loop: CASSLNGQGSYNEQFF. CDR3 sequence (DNA): TGTGCCAGCAGCTTAAATGGACAGGGCTCCTACAATGAGCAGTTCTTC.

This clone was counted a few times. The rearrangement links TRBV28 to TRBJ2-2, with 7 bases that match TRBD2. Germline lookup yields CDR1 MDHEN and CDR2 SYDVKM. The CDR3 totals 20 residues. With 5 bases clipped from V and 1 base from J, the junction kept 19 bases outside the gene matches. The CDR3 loop is CASSGHRVGLAVLNTGELFF. The CDR3 DNA reads as TGTGCCAGCAGTGGACATAGGGTAGGCCTAGCGGTGCTGAACACCGGGGAGCTGTTTTTT.

The CDR3: CASSQDPTRGAREKLFF. As DNA, the CDR3 is TGCGCCAGCAGCCAAGACCCAACTCGGGGGGCGCGGGAAAAACTGTTTTTT. The genes are TRBV4-3 and TRBJ1-4, with TRBD1 as a possible D gene (6 bases). Trimming took off 0 bases at V and 8 bases at J, with 19 bases between the two ends. The CDR3 runs 17 residues. CDR1 is LGHNA and CDR2 is YSLEER in the germline V gene.

The gene calls are TRBV4-3 and TRBJ2-3; 11 bases line up with TRBD1. The germline CDR1 and CDR2 sequences are LGHNA and YSLEER. The V segment lost 0 bases and the J segment 5 bases; nucleotides outside the gene matches: 7. The CDR3 sequence is 17 residues long. CDR3 DNA: TGCGCCAGCAGCCAAGATGGTGGGACAGGGGGTAGAGATACGCAGTATTTT. Its protein is CASSQDGGTGGRDTQYF.

This clone has more than one count but fewer than ten. The chain links TRBV25-1 to TRBJ1-2, with a tentative D call TRBD1 (6 bases). The V gene's germline CDR1 is MGHDK and CDR2 SYGVNS. CDR3 size: 14 residues. Trimming took off 2 bases at V and 8 bases at J, with 15 bases between the two ends. DNA for the CDR3: TGTGCCAGCAGTGAAAAGACCACAGGGTTGGGCTACACCTTC. Encoded protein: CASSEKTTGLGYTF.

This clone has a handful of counts. The genes are TRBV4-3 and TRBJ2-4, with 7 bases aligning to TRBD1. Germline CDR1 and CDR2: LGHNA and YSLEER. Trimming removed 2 bases from V and 6 bases from J; junction bases left unmatched: 7. The CDR3 runs to 15 residues. The CDR3 protein is CASSQTGANGNIQYF. Here the CDR3 DNA reads TGCGCCAGCAGCCAAACAGGGGCTAATGGAAACATTCAGTACTTC.

This clone has only a few counts. The chain joins TRBV29-1 to TRBJ1-2; possibly TRBD1 for D (6 bases). Germline V lookup: CDR1 SQVTM, CDR2 ANQGSEA. The CDR3 runs 12 residues. V was trimmed by 4 bases and J by 6 bases, leaving 12 bases between them. CDR3 sequence reads: CSVGTGWDGYTF. The CDR3 DNA follows: TGCAGCGTTGGCACAGGGTGGGATGGCTACACCTTC.

This clone was observed a few times. At one end the junction does not follow the germline gene, possibly because of a read error. The chain uses TRBV5-1 and TRBJ2-5; 12 positions agree with TRBD1. The germline CDR1 and CDR2 sequences are SGHRS and YFSETQ. There are 14 residues in the CDR3. The CDR3 region has the DNA TGCGCCAGCACCTTGGGACAGGGGGCAGAGACCCAGTACTTC. Encoded protein: CASTLGQGAETQYF.

This chain connects TRBV9 to TRBJ2-5; TRBD2 aligns across 9 bases. V shed 0 bases, J shed 1 base, and the junction held 4 bases outside the gene matches. CDR1 and CDR2 (germline): SGDLS, YYNGEE. The CDR3 runs to 16 residues. CDR3 DNA: TGTGCCAGCAGCGTAGAAATAGCGGGAGCCCAAGAGACCCAGTACTTC. Encoded protein: CASSVEIAGAQETQYF.

Here the CDR3 reads CASSVGVGEETQYF. For the CDR3, the DNA is TGTGCCAGCAGCGTAGGGGTGGGAGAAGAGACCCAGTACTTC. The rearrangement joins TRBV9 to TRBJ2-5, with TRBD2 as a possible D gene (5 bases). In germline, CDR1 is SGDLS, CDR2 YYNGEE. V was trimmed by 0 bases and J by 3 bases, leaving 9 bases between them. The CDR3 is 14 amino acids.

A single count supports this clone. This chain uses TRBV18 with TRBJ1-1; D perhaps matches TRBD1 (5 bases). Trimming shortened V by 2 bases and J by 2 bases, and 9 bases separated the two germline ends. Germline lookup yields CDR1 KGHSH and CDR2 LQKENI. CDR3 length equals 14 residues. For the CDR3, the DNA is TGTGCCAGCTCACCATGGGGCAGTAACACTGAAGCTTTCTTT. Its protein is CASSPWGSNTEAFF.

This clone showed up just a few times. The rearrangement links TRBV4-1 to TRBJ2-7; D may be TRBD2 (6 bases). The CDR3 is 15 amino acids. Germline V gene sequence: CDR1 MGHRA, CDR2 YSYEKL. Trimming stripped 6 bases from V and 2 bases from J, with 17 bases between. This CDR3 is CASSATSIGPYEQYF. The CDR3 DNA follows: TGCGCCAGCAGTGCCACTAGCATTGGTCCCTACGAGCAGTACTTC.

The genes are TRBV4-3 and TRBJ1-2; TRBD1 agrees at 7 bases. The CDR3 length is 15 residues. Germline V gene sequence: CDR1 LGHNA, CDR2 YSLEER. Trimming took 3 bases from V and 3 from J; bases not matched to a gene: 7. The CDR3 here is CASSHFGQEDYGYTF. The CDR3 DNA is TGCGCCAGCAGCCACTTCGGACAGGAGGACTATGGCTACACCTTC.

There are a few counts of this clone. The chain links TRBV19 to TRBJ2-6; tentative D call: TRBD1 (5 bases). Per the germline V gene, CDR1 is LNHDA and CDR2 is SQIVND (reference sequence). Trimming removed 9 bases at V and 2 bases at J, with 11 bases between. The CDR3 loop spans 14 amino acids. The CDR3 loop is CASSEGAGANVLTF. CDR3 DNA sequence: TGTGCCAGCTCAGAAGGGGCTGGGGCCAACGTCCTGACTTTC.

A few counts support this clone. V gene TRBV6-5 combines with J gene TRBJ2-7; TRBD1 is a possible D gene (5 bases). The V gene's germline CDR1 is MNHEY and CDR2 SVGAGI. The V end was cut by 6 bases, the J end by 6 bases, with 21 bases between. The CDR3 length is 15 residues. CDR3 DNA: TGTGCCAGCAGCCCTGACAGAAGAACCAGGCCCGAGCAGTACTTC. Its protein is CASSPDRRTRPEQYF.

This clone showed up just a few times. The rearrangement links TRBV4-3 to TRBJ2-1; a possible D gene is TRBD2 (6 bases). There are 15 residues in the CDR3. Germline lookup yields CDR1 LGHNA and CDR2 YSLEER. The V end lost 0 bases, the J end lost 10 bases, and 16 bases lay between the germline ends. In DNA form, the CDR3 reads TGCGCCAGCAGCCAAGAAGGAGGGGCGAAGCGAGAGCAGTTCTTC. Translated: CASSQEGGAKREQFF.